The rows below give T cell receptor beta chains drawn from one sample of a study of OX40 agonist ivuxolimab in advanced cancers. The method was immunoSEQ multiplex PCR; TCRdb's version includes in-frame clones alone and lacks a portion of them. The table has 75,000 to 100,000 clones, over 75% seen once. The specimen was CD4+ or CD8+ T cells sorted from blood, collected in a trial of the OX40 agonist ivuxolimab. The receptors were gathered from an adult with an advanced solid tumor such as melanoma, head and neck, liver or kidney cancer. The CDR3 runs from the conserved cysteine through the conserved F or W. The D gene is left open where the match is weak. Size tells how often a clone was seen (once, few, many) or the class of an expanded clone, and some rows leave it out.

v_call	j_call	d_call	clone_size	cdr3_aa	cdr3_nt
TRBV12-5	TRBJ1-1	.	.	CASVGEYTEAFF	TGTGCTAGTGTTGGGGAGTACACTGAAGCTTTCTTT
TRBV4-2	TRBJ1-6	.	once	CASSQDLRAGNSSPLHF	TGTGCCAGCAGCCAAGATTTGAGGGCGGGCAACTCATCACCCCTCCACTTT
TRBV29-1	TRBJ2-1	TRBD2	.	CSVGLAGVRHNEQFF	TGCAGCGTCGGACTAGCGGGAGTACGGCACAATGAGCAGTTCTTC
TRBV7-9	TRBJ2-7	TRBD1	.	CASSLRTGDLGEQYF	TGTGCCAGCAGCCTACGGACAGGGGATTTGGGCGAGCAGTACTTC
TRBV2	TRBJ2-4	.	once	CASSEQLKIAKNIQYF	TGTGCCAGCAGTGAGCAGCTCAAAATAGCCAAAAACATTCAGTACTTC
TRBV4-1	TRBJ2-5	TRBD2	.	CASSQGAGVQETQYF	TGCGCCAGCAGCCAAGGAGCGGGAGTCCAAGAGACCCAGTACTTC
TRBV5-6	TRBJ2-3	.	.	CASSFTGDTQYF	TGTGCCAGCAGCTTTACAGGAGATACGCAGTATTTT
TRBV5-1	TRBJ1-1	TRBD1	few	CASSPGQGLTEAFF	TGCGCCAGCAGCCCTGGACAGGGGCTTACTGAAGCTTTCTTT
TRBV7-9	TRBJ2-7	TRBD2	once	CASSSTSGRLLYEQYF	TGTGCCAGCAGCTCTACTAGCGGGAGACTCCTCTACGAGCAGTACTTC
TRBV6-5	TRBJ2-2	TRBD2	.	CASSSGLAWTGELFF	TGTGCCAGCAGTTCGGGACTAGCGTGGACCGGGGAGCTGTTTTTT
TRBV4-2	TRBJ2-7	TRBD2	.	CASSQVEGGTSGNHEQYF	TGTGCCAGCAGCCAAGTTGAGGGGGGTACTAGCGGGAACCACGAGCAGTACTTC
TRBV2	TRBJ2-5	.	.	CASSSGNAQETQYF	TGTGCCAGCAGTTCCGGTAATGCTCAAGAGACCCAGTACTTC
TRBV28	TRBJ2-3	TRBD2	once	CASKRGGRADTQYF	TGTGCCAGCAAGCGAGGCGGGAGGGCAGATACGCAGTATTTT
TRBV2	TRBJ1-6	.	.	CASSRTAGVNSPLHF	TGTGCCAGCAGTCGGACAGCGGGAGTAAATTCACCCCTCCACTTT
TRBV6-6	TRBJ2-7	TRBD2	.	CASSPSGGGSYEQYF	TGTGCCAGCAGCCCGAGTGGGGGAGGGAGCTACGAGCAGTACTTC
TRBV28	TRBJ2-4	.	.	CASSPPRAAKNIQYF	TGTGCCAGCAGTCCCCCAAGGGCGGCCAAAAACATTCAGTACTTC
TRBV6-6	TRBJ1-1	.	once	CASSQGQMNTEAFF	TGTGCCAGCAGTCAAGGACAGATGAACACTGAAGCTTTCTTT
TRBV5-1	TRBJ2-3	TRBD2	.	CASSVTTSGPTDTQYF	TGCGCCAGCAGCGTAACGACTAGCGGACCCACAGATACGCAGTATTTT
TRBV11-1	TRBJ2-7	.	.	CASSLFPSDNSYEQYF	TGTGCCAGCAGCTTATTCCCTAGCGATAACTCCTACGAGCAGTACTTC
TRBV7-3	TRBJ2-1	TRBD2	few	CASSLFGRGLAGNEQFF	TGTGCCAGCAGCTTATTCGGTCGCGGACTAGCGGGCAATGAGCAGTTCTTC
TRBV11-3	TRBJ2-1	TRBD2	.	CASSLGLARYNEQFF	TGTGCCAGCAGCCTGGGACTAGCGAGGTACAATGAGCAGTTCTTC